Presented here are 27 T cell receptor beta chains from one specimen sequenced in a study of cytomegalovirus exposure and HLA in healthy donors. PCR amplification relied on 60 Vbeta primers (plus 13 Jbeta primers). Sequencing used immunoSEQ multiplex PCR; TCRdb keeps in-frame clones, though not all of them. The repertoire holds under 110,000 clones, with about four fifths as singletons. The specimen sequenced was PBMCs. The receptors originated from a middle-aged woman in good health and CMV-seronegative.

V gene TRBV19 combines with J gene TRBJ1-4; 7 bases line up with TRBD1. Germline CDR1 LNHDA, CDR2 SQIVND (reference sequence). CDR3 size: 16 residues. Trimming cost V 3 bases and J 7 bases; bases outside gene matches: 11. The CDR3 DNA reads as TGTGCCAGTAGTATTCGTTCCCCGGGACAGCTTGAAAAACTGTTTTTT. This sequence encodes CASSIRSPGQLEKLFF.

This clone appeared once. The V gene is TRBV19, the J gene TRBJ1-6; D perhaps matches TRBD1 (5 bases). There are 15 residues in the CDR3. Between the trimmed V and J ends, which lost 6 bases and 3 bases, there was a span of 12 bases. Germline V CDR1 and CDR2: LNHDA, SQIVND (reference sequence). As DNA, the CDR3 is TGTGCCAGTAGAAGCGGGGGGATCTATAATTCACCCCTCCACTTT. Translated: CASRSGGIYNSPLHF.

A word on this clone: Compared with germline, one end of the junction differs, possibly owing to a read error. The chain recombines TRBV7-9 with TRBJ2-7; D possibly corresponds to TRBD2 (6 bases). The V gene's germline CDR1 is SEHNR and CDR2 FQNEAQ (reference sequence). The CDR3 has 14 amino acids. CDR3 sequence reads: CSSSPTARGSEQYF. DNA for the CDR3: TGTTCCAGCAGCCCTACGGCGCGGGGCTCCGAGCAGTACTTC. Full variable domain (remainder filled in from reference TRBV7-9 and TRBJ2-7): DTGVSQNPRHKITKRGQNVTFRCDPISEHNRLYWYRQTLGQGPEFLTYFQNEAQLEKSRLLSDRFSAERPKGSFSTLEIQRTEQGDSAMYLCSSSPTARGSEQYFGPGTRLTVT.

The chain links TRBV6-1 to TRBJ2-2; D might be TRBD2 (6 bases). V shed 2 bases and J shed 6 bases, with 13 bases lying between them. In germline, CDR1 is MNHNS, CDR2 SASEGT. CDR3 length: 15 amino acids. The CDR3 region has the DNA TGTGCCAGCAGTGAATCGGGAGAGGGAGCCGGGGAGCTGTTTTTT. Its protein is CASSESGEGAGELFF.

The genes are TRBV30 and TRBJ1-2; D uncertain. CDR3 length: 15 amino acids. Trimming pared 4 bases from V and 3 bases from J, leaving 18 bases between. Germline V gene sequence: CDR1 GTSNPN, CDR2 SVGIG (reference sequence). The CDR3 nucleotides are TGTGCCTGGAAAAGCTACTGGAGTGTATACTATGGCTACACCTTC. Residues: CAWKSYWSVYYGYTF. Together with reference TRBV30 and TRBJ1-2, the CDR3 gives the full variable domain: SQTIHQWPATLVQPVGSPLSLECTVEGTSNPNLYWYRQAAGRGLQLLFYSVGIGQISSEVPQNLSASRPQDRQFILSSKKLLLSDSGFYLCAWKSYWSVYYGYTFGSGTRLTVV.

J is TRBJ1-1 and V is TRBV11-3, with D possibly matching TRBD1 (5 bases). The CDR3 is 13 amino acids. Trimming took off 4 bases at V and 1 base at J, with 7 bases between the two ends. Germline CDR1 SGHNT, CDR2 YENEEA. The DNA for the CDR3 is TGTGCCAGCAGCTCCACAGGGAACACTGAAGCTTTCTTT. Translation: CASSSTGNTEAFF. The full variable domain, completed using reference TRBV11-3 and TRBJ1-1, is EAGVVQSPRYKIIEKKQPVAFWCNPISGHNTLYWYLQNLGQGPELLIRYENEEAVDDSQLPKDRFSAERLKGVDSTLKIQPAELGDSAVYLCASSSTGNTEAFFGQGTRLTVV.

The chain carries TRBV9 and TRBJ2-1; 8 bases align to TRBD1. The CDR3 has 13 residues. Germline CDR1 reads SGDLS; CDR2 reads YYNGEE. The V and J ends lost 0 bases and 11 bases, in that order; junction bases with no gene match: 4. This CDR3 reads CASSVDRGEKQFF. Here the CDR3 DNA reads TGTGCCAGCAGCGTAGACAGGGGGGAAAAGCAGTTCTTC. Combining the CDR3 with reference TRBV9 and TRBJ2-1 gives the whole variable domain DSGVTQTPKHLITATGQRVTLRCSPRSGDLSVYWYQQSLDQGLQFLIQYYNGEERAKGNILERFSAQQFPDLHSELNLSSLELGDSALYFCASSVDRGEKQFFGPGTRLTVL.

This clone came up once. The chain's CDR3 is CASSEGTGSAGELFF. CDR3 coding DNA: TGTGCCAGCTCCGAAGGGACAGGGAGCGCCGGGGAGCTGTTTTTT. V usage is TRBV18 and J usage is TRBJ2-2; 9 bases are shared with TRBD1. The CDR3 is 15 residues long. V was clipped by 6 bases and J by 6 bases; unmatched bases: 8. Germline assignment: CDR1 KGHSH and CDR2 LQKENI. Supplemented by reference TRBV18 and TRBJ2-2, the full variable domain reads NAGVMQNPRHLVRRRGQEARLRCSPMKGHSHVYWYRQLPEEGLKFMVYLQKENIIDESGMPKERFSAEFPKEGPSILRIQQVVRGDSAAYFCASSEGTGSAGELFFGEGSRLTVL.

V is TRBV7-2 and J is TRBJ1-1; 7 bases are shared with TRBD1. The CDR3 is 16 amino acids. Germline V gene data show CDR1 as SGHTA and CDR2 as FQGNSA. V gave up 2 bases and J gave up 0 bases; unmatched junction bases: 6. CDR3 sequence reads: CASSLTTGVLNTEAFF. The CDR3 DNA is TGTGCCAGCAGCTTAACCACAGGGGTACTGAACACTGAAGCTTTCTTT.

This clone has only one observation. The V call is TRBV28, the J call TRBJ2-5; D is perhaps TRBD1 (5 bases). V dropped 2 bases and J dropped 4 bases, with 5 bases sitting between them. Germline loops: CDR1 MDHEN, CDR2 SYDVKM. The CDR3 extends over 12 amino acids. CDR3 amino acids: CASSLRGETQYF. The CDR3 DNA is TGTGCCAGCAGTTTAAGGGGAGAGACCCAGTACTTC. Full variable domain (outside the CDR3, taken from reference TRBV28 and TRBJ2-5): DVKVTQSSRYLVKRTGEKVFLECVQDMDHENMFWYRQDPGLGLRLIYFSYDVKMKEKGDIPEGYSVSREKKERFSLILESASTNQTSMYLCASSLRGETQYFGPGTRLLVL.

The V call is TRBV6-1, the J call TRBJ2-1; D possibly corresponds to TRBD2 (5 bases). Germline values: CDR1 MNHNS, CDR2 SASEGT. Deletions cut 2 bases from V and 2 bases from J, with 10 bases between. The CDR3 is 15 amino acids. CDR3 amino acids: CASSESGLAYNEQFF. The CDR3 DNA sequence: TGTGCCAGCAGTGAAAGCGGCCTAGCCTACAATGAGCAGTTCTTC.

The rearrangement uses TRBV9 and TRBJ2-1, with 11 bases lining up with TRBD2. CDR1 and CDR2 from the germline V gene are SGDLS and YYNGEE. The CDR3 covers 16 residues. V shed 4 bases and J 10 bases; nucleotides not matched to a gene: 13. CDR3 sequence: CASSPRGSGRAKEQFF. CDR3 coding DNA: TGTGCCAGCAGCCCTAGGGGTAGCGGGAGGGCGAAGGAGCAGTTCTTC.

The chain is built from TRBV6-6 and TRBJ1-1, with D unclear. Germline V gene data show CDR1 as MNHNY and CDR2 as SVGAGI (reference sequence). CDR3 length equals 10 residues. V lost 2 bases and J 10 bases, leaving 5 bases between the germline ends. The chain's CDR3 is CASSYGLAFF. The DNA for the CDR3 is TGTGCCAGCAGTTACGGACTAGCTTTCTTT.

This clone was seen a single time. The chain joins TRBV27 to TRBJ2-5; possible D gene TRBD2, 5 bases. The CDR3 sequence is 16 residues long. Germline CDR1 reads MNHEY; CDR2 reads SMNVEV (reference sequence). Trimming cost V 5 bases and J 1 base, with 17 bases left between them. CDR3 DNA: TGTGCCAGCAGTCCCTTTTCGGCGGGTATCCAAGAGACCCAGTACTTC. It yields the protein CASSPFSAGIQETQYF.

The count of this clone is one. The rearrangement links TRBV6-5 to TRBJ1-2; a weak D match, TRBD1 (6 bases). The germline CDR1 and CDR2 sequences are MNHEY and SVGAGI. This CDR3 is 15 amino acids long. Trimming stripped 6 bases from V and 2 bases from J, with 16 bases between. The CDR3 sequence: CASSITGGLNYGYTF. CDR3 nucleotide sequence: TGTGCCAGCAGCATAACCGGGGGGCTCAACTATGGCTACACCTTC.

The chain combines TRBV28 with TRBJ2-5; maybe TRBD1 (5 bases). Germline values: CDR1 MDHEN, CDR2 SYDVKM. Trimming pared 3 bases from V and 3 bases from J, leaving 14 bases between. This CDR3 has 15 residues. The CDR3 is CASSFSRKGKETQYF. The CDR3 DNA sequence: TGTGCCAGCAGTTTTTCCCGGAAGGGGAAAGAGACCCAGTACTTC.

A remark on this clone: The germline gene is not matched at one end of the junction; a read error may be the cause. This sequence joins TRBV5-8 and TRBJ1-5; D gene unclear. Germline V gene lookup returns CDR1 SGHTS and CDR2 YDEGEE. The CDR3 is made up of 12 amino acids. The CDR3 is CASSFRDQPRHF. Here the CDR3 DNA reads TGTGCCAGCAGCTTCCGGGATCAGCCCCGGCATTTT.

This clone was counted between two and nine times. The gene calls are TRBV4-2 and TRBJ1-2; D is perhaps TRBD1 (5 bases). The germline gives CDR1 LGHNA, CDR2 YNFKEQ. The V gene lost 0 bases and the J gene lost 4 bases, with 18 bases spanning the gap. This CDR3 has 17 residues. CDR3 loop: CASSQDWGTQGVYGYTF. The CDR3 DNA is TGTGCCAGCAGCCAAGATTGGGGCACGCAAGGGGTCTATGGCTACACCTTC.

The chain employs TRBV13 and TRBJ1-1; 7 positions match TRBD1. The J segment lost 0 bases and the V segment lost 3 bases, leaving 4 bases of the junction unmatched. The CDR3 consists of 15 residues. The germline V gene has CDR1 PRHDT and CDR2 FYEKMQ (reference sequence). The CDR3: CASSFGTDMNTEAFF. The CDR3 region has the DNA TGTGCCAGCAGCTTCGGGACAGACATGAACACTGAAGCTTTCTTT.

The rearrangement links TRBV7-8 to TRBJ2-7, with TRBD1 as a possible D gene (5 bases). CDR3 length equals 15 residues. Deletions cut 8 bases from V and 2 bases from J, with 19 bases between. Germline CDR1 and CDR2: SGHVS and FQNEAQ. CDR3: CASSFPGAMTYEQYF. The DNA of the CDR3 is TGTGCCAGCTCTTTTCCTGGGGCGATGACCTACGAGCAGTACTTC. The full variable domain, with the rest looked up from reference TRBV7-8 and TRBJ2-7, is GAGVSQSPRYKVAKRGQDVALRCDPISGHVSLFWYQQALGQGPEFLTYFQNEAQLDKSGLPSDRFFAERPEGSVSTLKIQRTQQEDSAVYLCASSFPGAMTYEQYFGPGTRLTVT.

Comments on this clone: This same CDR3 is encoded by further DNA sequences in the sample. J is TRBJ1-2 and V is TRBV9; 7 bases are a match to TRBD1. CDR1 SGDLS and CDR2 YYNGEE come from the germline V gene. The CDR3 extends over 14 amino acids. Losses at the gene ends were 3 bases for V and 8 bases for J; bases not matched to a gene: 10. The CDR3 sequence: CASSAATGLRGYTF. The CDR3, as DNA: TGTGCCAGCAGCGCGGCGACAGGGCTGCGAGGCTACACCTTC.

Worth noting for this clone: The junction does not match germline at one end; this may be a read error. The chain links TRBV7-9 to TRBJ2-5, with 8 bases identical to TRBD2. In germline, CDR1 is SEHNR, CDR2 FQNEAQ (reference sequence). The CDR3 is made up of 14 amino acids. The CDR3 reads CSSSLGLAGRTQYF. As DNA, the CDR3 is TGTTCCAGCAGCTTAGGTCTAGCGGGCCGGACCCAGTACTTC.

The rearrangement uses TRBV7-9 and TRBJ2-5; TRBD1 matches 8 bases. V lost 5 bases and J lost 5; bases outside the gene matches: 7. CDR1 is SEHNR and CDR2 is FQNEAQ in the germline V gene (reference sequence). The CDR3 loop spans 14 amino acids. The CDR3 reads CASSLRTGLETQYF. The CDR3 nucleotides read TGTGCCAGCAGCCTTAGGACAGGGTTGGAGACCCAGTACTTC.

The chain joins TRBV4-3 to TRBJ1-1, with D unclear. The CDR3 contains 16 residues. V lost 1 base and J 1 base, leaving 13 bases between the germline ends. Germline V gene sequence: CDR1 LGHNA, CDR2 YSLEER. The CDR3 DNA follows: TGCGCCAGCAGCCAAGTTTGGGGTCGGGGGAACACTGAAGCTTTCTTT. Its protein is CASSQVWGRGNTEAFF.

CDR3 amino acids: CASSGRDSYEQYF. CDR3 nucleotide sequence: TGTGCCAGCAGCGGACGGGATTCCTACGAGCAGTACTTC. The V gene is TRBV7-2, the J gene TRBJ2-7, with D possibly matching TRBD2 (5 bases). The V and J ends lost 5 bases and 1 base respectively, with 9 bases between them. The CDR3 contains 13 residues. Germline CDR1 reads SGHTA; CDR2 reads FQGNSA.

The genes are TRBV6-6 and TRBJ1-1; weak D call: TRBD1 (5 bases). The CDR3 loop spans 14 amino acids. The germline CDR1 and CDR2 sequences are MNHNY and SVGAGI (reference sequence). Trimming stripped 0 bases from V and 4 bases from J, with 9 bases between. As DNA, the CDR3 is TGTGCCAGCAGTTACTCGACAGATCTCACTGAAGCTTTCTTT. It is translated as CASSYSTDLTEAFF.

This clone was seen a handful of times. The chain links TRBV27 to TRBJ2-3; TRBD2 matches at 15 bases. The germline V gene has CDR1 MNHEY and CDR2 SMNVEV (reference sequence). CDR3 length: 17 amino acids. The J segment lost 0 bases and the V segment lost 5 bases, leaving 3 bases of the junction unmatched. This chain's CDR3 is CASSGLAGGPSTDTQYF. The CDR3 DNA sequence: TGTGCCAGCAGTGGACTAGCGGGAGGGCCTAGCACAGATACGCAGTATTTT.